Listed here are 27 T cell receptor beta chains from one sample, sequenced in a study of CD8 T cells in Susac syndrome. The RNA input was roughly 0.5 to 1 ug, and it was reverse transcribed with random hexamers. TCRdb reprocessed the immunoSEQ multiplex PCR reads with MiXCR, giving one entry per CDR3 protein. The data contain around 270,000 distinct CDR3 sequences, 65% to 90% of them seen just once; the ten biggest clones take up roughly 0.21%. The specimen sequenced was CD8+ T cells from PBMCs. These receptors all come from a human donor with multiple sclerosis.

This clonotype has a single count. The V gene is TRBV2, the J gene TRBJ2-7, with 9 bases lining up with TRBD2. Per the germline V gene, CDR1 is SNHLY and CDR2 is FYNNEI. J gave up 2 bases and V 3 bases, and 8 bases lay outside the gene matches. The CDR3 is 16 residues long. The DNA of the CDR3 is TGTGCCAGCAGTGATCAGAAAGCGGGAGGTCCCTACGAGCAGTACTTC. This codes for CASSDQKAGGPYEQYF.

The chain recombines TRBV7-2 with TRBJ2-7, with 9 bases identical to TRBD1. Germline V gives CDR1 SGHTA, CDR2 FQGNSA. CDR3 size: 15 residues. The J segment lost 5 bases and the V segment lost 7 bases, leaving 12 bases of the junction unmatched. The CDR3 DNA sequence: TGTGCCAGCACCATGACAGGGGGGAGCGGGGACGAGCAGTACTTC. It yields the protein CASTMTGGSGDEQYF.

This clonotype has just one count. J is TRBJ1-5 and V is TRBV23-1; TRBD1 matches at 8 bases. TRBV23-1 is an ORF, and what it does is uncertain. The J segment lost 4 bases and the V segment lost 9 bases, leaving 11 bases of the junction unmatched. This CDR3 comprises 15 residues. The CDR3 DNA reads as TGCGCCAGTTCGGACAGGGAAGGTTTGAATCAGCCCCAGCATTTT. This translates into CASSDREGLNQPQHF.

The CDR3: CASSHPPVGRQGSEQYF. The DNA of the CDR3 is TGTGCCAGCAGCCACCCCCCAGTGGGGCGCCAGGGGAGCGAGCAGTACTTC. The rearrangement joins TRBV7-2 to TRBJ2-7; D possibly corresponds to TRBD1 (6 bases). The CDR3 extends over 17 amino acids. Germline CDR1 is SGHTA and CDR2 is FQGNSA. Trimming removed 5 bases at V and 6 bases at J, with 26 bases between.

This chain connects TRBV6-5 to TRBJ2-7; D is possibly TRBD2 (5 bases). Germline V CDR1 and CDR2: MNHEY, SVGAGI. V was clipped by 0 bases and J by 1 base, with 10 bases between them. This CDR3 has 15 amino acids. Here the CDR3 DNA reads TGTGCCAGCAGTTACTCAACCGAGGGTTCCTACGAGCAGTACTTC. Its protein product is CASSYSTEGSYEQYF.

The V call is TRBV7-9, the J call TRBJ2-1, with 9 bases identical to TRBD1. There are 14 residues in the CDR3. V shed 7 bases, J shed 4 bases, and the junction held 5 bases outside the gene matches. The germline V gene encodes CDR1 SEHNR and CDR2 FQNEAQ (reference sequence). This CDR3 is CASTRTGAYNEQFF. DNA for the CDR3: TGTGCCAGCACCCGGACAGGGGCGTACAATGAGCAGTTCTTC.

This rearrangement joins TRBV30 to TRBJ2-1; 9 positions match TRBD2. The length of the CDR3 is 13 residues. Trimming at V came to 4 bases and at J to 10 bases, leaving 8 bases not matched to a gene. Germline V gene sequence: CDR1 GTSNPN, CDR2 SVGIG (reference sequence). This CDR3 is CAWTVAGVGEQFF. CDR3 DNA sequence: TGTGCCTGGACGGTAGCGGGAGTAGGAGAGCAGTTCTTC.

This clonotype has only a few counts. The rearrangement joins TRBV14 to TRBJ2-7, with TRBD1 matching over 7 bases. V shed 4 bases, J shed 3 bases, and the junction held 6 bases outside the gene matches. CDR1 is SGHDN and CDR2 is FVKESK in the germline V gene. The CDR3 extends over 14 amino acids. CDR3 protein: CASSRERTGYEQYF. The CDR3 coding sequence is TGTGCCAGCAGCCGAGAAAGGACAGGCTACGAGCAGTACTTC. Full variable domain (remainder filled in from reference TRBV14 and TRBJ2-7): EAGVTQFPSHSVIEKGQTVTLRCDPISGHDNLYWYRRVMGKEIKFLLHFVKESKQDESGMPNNRFLAERTGGTYSTLKVQPAELEDSGVYFCASSRERTGYEQYFGPGTRLTVT.

This chain's CDR3 is CASSLVGGRISYNEQFF. In DNA, the CDR3 is TGTGCCAGCAGCTTAGTGGGTGGGAGGATCTCCTACAATGAGCAGTTCTTC. The J gene is TRBJ2-1, the V gene TRBV7-9, with D possibly being TRBD2 (6 bases). Germline CDR1 reads SEHNR; CDR2 reads FQNEAQ (reference sequence). This CDR3 is 17 amino acids long. Deletions cut 1 base from V and 0 bases from J, with 13 bases between. Variable domain in full (rest from reference TRBV7-9 and TRBJ2-1): DTGVSQNPRHKITKRGQNVTFRCDPISEHNRLYWYRQTLGQGPEFLTYFQNEAQLEKSRLLSDRFSAERPKGSFSTLEIQRTEQGDSAMYLCASSLVGGRISYNEQFFGPGTRLTVL.

The chain joins TRBV12-3 or TRBV12-4 to TRBJ2-1; TRBD2 is a possible D gene (7 bases). Trimming took 8 bases from V and 8 from J, leaving 19 bases between them. The CDR3 totals 14 residues. CDR3 residues: CASGGGEGNDEQFF. Here the CDR3 DNA reads TGTGCCAGCGGAGGGGGGGAGGGGAATGATGAGCAGTTCTTC.

The chain joins TRBV5-4 to TRBJ1-6; perhaps TRBD1 as D (6 bases). CDR1 is SGHNT, CDR2 YYREEE, per germline (reference sequence). The CDR3 is made up of 15 amino acids. V gave up 0 bases and J gave up 6 bases, with 10 bases separating them. CDR3 sequence reads: CASSLEGVGNSPLHF. The CDR3 DNA sequence: TGTGCCAGCAGCTTGGAGGGGGTCGGTAATTCACCCCTCCACTTT. Filled out from reference TRBV5-4 and TRBJ1-6, the complete variable domain reads ETGVTQSPTHLIKTRGQQVTLRCSSQSGHNTVSWYQQALGQGPQFIFQYYREEENGRGNFPPRFSGLQFPNYSSELNVNALELDDSALYLCASSLEGVGNSPLHFGNGTRLTVT.

The genes are TRBV25-1 and TRBJ1-4; a weak D match, TRBD1 (5 bases). V was trimmed by 1 base and J by 2 bases, leaving 11 bases between them. There are 16 residues in the CDR3. Germline V CDR1 and CDR2: MGHDK, SYGVNS. CDR3 sequence: CASSESGRGTNEKLFF. In DNA, the CDR3 is TGTGCCAGCAGTGAATCGGGGCGGGGCACTAATGAAAAACTGTTTTTT.

Only a few counts were recorded for this clonotype. The rearrangement links TRBV4-3 to TRBJ2-1; the D gene is possibly TRBD1 (5 bases). Germline-derived CDR1 and CDR2 are LGHNA and YSLEER. Trimming pared 4 bases from V and 6 bases from J, leaving 10 bases between. The CDR3 consists of 13 residues. CDR3 region: CASSRDQGNEQFF. CDR3 sequence (DNA): TGCGCCAGCAGCCGAGATCAGGGCAATGAGCAGTTCTTC.

The J gene is TRBJ2-5, the V gene TRBV14; a weak D match, TRBD2 (5 bases). This CDR3 region has 15 residues. Trimming removed 1 base from V and 1 base from J, with 10 bases in between. Germline V gives CDR1 SGHDN, CDR2 FVKESK. The CDR3 nucleotides read TGTGCCAGCAGCCAAGGGAGGAGGCTCCAAGAGACCCAGTACTTC. This sequence encodes CASSQGRRLQETQYF. The full variable domain, its missing parts supplied by reference TRBV14 and TRBJ2-5, is EAGVTQFPSHSVIEKGQTVTLRCDPISGHDNLYWYRRVMGKEIKFLLHFVKESKQDESGMPNNRFLAERTGGTYSTLKVQPAELEDSGVYFCASSQGRRLQETQYFGPGTRLLVL.

In this sample, this clonotype turned up a few times. The rearrangement uses TRBV4-3 and TRBJ2-7, with D possibly matching TRBD2 (7 bases). Trimming stripped 0 bases from V and 5 bases from J, with 14 bases between. The CDR3 has 15 amino acids. Germline V gene sequence: CDR1 LGHNA, CDR2 YSLEER. The CDR3: CASSQDRIGGDEQYF. In nucleotides, the CDR3 is TGCGCCAGCAGCCAAGATCGGATAGGGGGGGACGAGCAGTACTTC.

The V call is TRBV7-6, the J call TRBJ2-1; D might be TRBD1 or TRBD2, each matching 5 bases. Trimming left V 1 base short and J 2 bases short, with 15 bases between. Germline assignment: CDR1 SGHVS and CDR2 FNYEAQ. This CDR3 has 17 amino acids. DNA for the CDR3: TGTGCCAGCAGCTTAGAGTATAGGGGACCGACCTACAATGAGCAGTTCTTC. This sequence encodes CASSLEYRGPTYNEQFF.

The CDR3 coding sequence is TGTGCCAGCAGTTTAGCGGGGGAGTCGTACGAGCAGTACTTC. Protein sequence: CASSLAGESYEQYF. The chain links TRBV12-3 or TRBV12-4 to TRBJ2-7, with D perhaps being TRBD1 or TRBD2 (5 bases each). The CDR3 contains 14 residues. V was clipped by 0 bases and J by 4 bases, with 10 bases between them.

This chain joins TRBV21-1 and TRBJ2-1. TRBV21-1 is classified as a pseudogene. The CDR3 is 14 residues long. CDR3: CASSLAASGWEQFF. The CDR3 nucleotides read TGTGCCAGCAGCTTAGCGGCTAGCGGCTGGGAGCAGTTCTTC.

V gene TRBV4-3 combines with J gene TRBJ2-1, with D tentatively TRBD2 (6 bases). Trimming stripped 0 bases from V and 6 bases from J, with 24 bases between. CDR3 length equals 19 residues. Germline assignment: CDR1 LGHNA and CDR2 YSLEER. As DNA, the CDR3 is TGCGCCAGCAGCCAAGATTATCGGGCCTGGGGACTTCAGGGCAATGAGCAGTTCTTC. Residues: CASSQDYRAWGLQGNEQFF.

A single count supports this clonotype. The V gene is TRBV18, the J gene TRBJ1-2; 7 positions agree with TRBD1. The CDR3 runs to 13 residues. Germline V gene lookup returns CDR1 KGHSH and CDR2 LQKENI. J lost 6 bases, V lost 3 bases, and 4 bases had no gene match. The CDR3: CASSPEGAHGYTF. The CDR3 DNA reads as TGTGCCAGCTCACCGGAGGGGGCCCATGGCTACACCTTC.

The J gene is TRBJ2-7, the V gene TRBV5-4; D is uncertain. Germline assignment: CDR1 SGHNT and CDR2 YYREEE (reference sequence). This CDR3 is built from 13 residues. The ends were cut back, 7 bases at V and 0 bases at J, with 11 bases in the middle. CDR3 region: CASQTESSYEQYF. CDR3 nucleotide sequence: TGTGCCAGCCAAACCGAGAGCTCCTACGAGCAGTACTTC.

The V gene is TRBV6-2 or TRBV6-3, the J gene TRBJ2-2; 9 positions agree with TRBD2. CDR1 is MNHEY and CDR2 is SVGEGT in the germline V gene. The junction had 2 bases not matched to a gene; V was cut back by 1 base and J by 5 bases. The CDR3 spans 15 residues. The CDR3 coding sequence is TGTGCCAGCAGTTACTACACTAGCGGGACCGGGGAGCTGTTTTTT. As protein: CASSYYTSGTGELFF.

This clonotype was observed a single time. V is TRBV6-1 and J is TRBJ2-7; the D is unclear. The germline V and J ends were trimmed by 2 bases and 2 bases, with 16 bases remaining between them. The CDR3 contains 16 residues. CDR1 is MNHNS, CDR2 SASEGT, per germline. In DNA, the CDR3 is TGTGCCAGCAGTGAACCTCCTGACCAACTGACCTACGAGCAGTACTTC. Its protein product is CASSEPPDQLTYEQYF.

This chain links TRBV12-3 or TRBV12-4 with TRBJ1-3; tentatively, D is TRBD1 (5 bases). The V gene lost 10 bases and the J gene lost 0 bases, with 16 bases spanning the gap. This CDR3 region has 15 residues. The CDR3 reads CATGRLYSSGNTIYF. As DNA, the CDR3 is TGTGCCACGGGGCGGCTGTACAGCTCTGGAAACACCATATATTTT.

About this clonotype: Compared with germline, one end of the junction differs, possibly owing to a read error. The rearrangement links TRBV9 to TRBJ2-7; a possible D gene is TRBD2 (7 bases). The CDR3 spans 14 residues. Germline V gene lookup returns CDR1 SGDLS and CDR2 YYNGEE. In nucleotides, the CDR3 is TGTGCCGGCAGCGAGGGAGGGGGAATCTACGAGCAGTACTTC. Its protein is CAGSEGGGIYEQYF.

This clonotype was counted once. This chain links TRBV7-8 with TRBJ2-5; D unresolved. Trimming took 5 bases from V and 7 from J, leaving 14 bases between them. The CDR3 has 13 residues. CDR1 SGHVS and CDR2 FQNEAQ come from the germline V gene. The CDR3 coding sequence is TGTGCCAGCAGCGTTTGGCCTTACGGGACCCAGTACTTC. Its translation is CASSVWPYGTQYF.

The rearrangement links TRBV25-1 to TRBJ2-3; TRBD1 matches 7 bases. Germline V gene sequence: CDR1 MGHDK, CDR2 SYGVNS. The CDR3 length is 16 residues. The trim removed 6 bases at V and 1 base at J, leaving 10 bases unmatched. The CDR3 is CASSPFPQGGTDTQYF. CDR3 DNA sequence: TGTGCCAGCAGCCCATTCCCCCAGGGGGGCACAGATACGCAGTATTTT.